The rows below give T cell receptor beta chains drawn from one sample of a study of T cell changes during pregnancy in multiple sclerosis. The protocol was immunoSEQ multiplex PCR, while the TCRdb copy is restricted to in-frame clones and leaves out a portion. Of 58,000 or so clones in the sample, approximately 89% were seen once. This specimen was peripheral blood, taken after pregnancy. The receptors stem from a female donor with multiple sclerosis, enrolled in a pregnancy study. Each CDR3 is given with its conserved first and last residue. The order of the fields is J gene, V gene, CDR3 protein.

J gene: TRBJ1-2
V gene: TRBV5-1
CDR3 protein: CASSPSGQGSGYTF

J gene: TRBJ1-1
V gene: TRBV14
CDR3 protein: CASSQVWTGMNTEAFF

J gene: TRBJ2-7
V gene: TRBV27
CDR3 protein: CASSLSPSPYEQYF

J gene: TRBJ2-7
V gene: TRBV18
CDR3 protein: CASSSYGQGRVFRYYEQYF

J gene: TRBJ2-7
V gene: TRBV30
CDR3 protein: CALETGRYEQYF

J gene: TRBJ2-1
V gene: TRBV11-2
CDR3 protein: CASSLDNPDRGITYNEQFF

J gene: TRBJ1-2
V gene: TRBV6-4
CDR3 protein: CASSADRGYTF

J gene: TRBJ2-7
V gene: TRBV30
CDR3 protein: CAWSAPETSGTYEQYF

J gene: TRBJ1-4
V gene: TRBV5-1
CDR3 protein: CASSLAGGGDEKLFF

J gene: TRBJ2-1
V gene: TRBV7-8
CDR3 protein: CASSPMVGGNEQFF

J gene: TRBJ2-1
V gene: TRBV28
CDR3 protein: CASGQIEGNEQFF